The TCR beta chain described here comes from a study of control samples from healthy donors and cancer patients. Germline lookup yields CDR1 MNHEY and CDR2 SMNVEV (reference sequence). V was shortened by 5 bases and J by 6 bases, with 17 bases between the two germline ends. The CDR3 covers 15 residues. Produced via immunoSEQ multiplex PCR; TCRdb's table is partial and in-frame only. The sample has about 95,000 clones, over 80% seen once. The receptor comes from a man younger than 40 in good health. Sequenced input: blood. The genes are TRBV27 and TRBJ1-5; no clear D gene. Here the CDR3 reads CASSPRTGSTQPQHF. For the CDR3, the DNA is TGTGCCAGCAGTCCAAGAACGGGCTCCACTCAGCCCCAGCATTTT.